Listed below are T cell receptor beta chains from one sample, sequenced in a study of blood T cell repertoires in COVID-19. Generated by immunoSEQ multiplex PCR, the TCRdb table keeps only in-frame clones and is missing some. The data contain roughly 100,000 clones, almost 85% of them singletons. Sequencing was performed on peripheral blood. Receptors originate from a man aged 65-85 years with acute or convalescent COVID-19. CDR3s include the opening cysteine and the closing phenylalanine or tryptophan. The D gene is left open where the match is weak. The size field is filled for only some rows; it gives once, few, many or a size class.

few	NA	TRBV3-1/TRBV3-2	TRBJ1-2	12	CASSHLNYGYTF	TGTGCCAGCAGCCATCTCAACTATGGCTACACCTTC
NA	NA	TRBV25-1	TRBJ2-3	14	CASSPPGSTDTQYF	TGTGCCAGCAGTCCACCCGGGAGCACAGATACGCAGTATTTT
NA	NA	TRBV18	TRBJ1-3	18	CASSSAGLRWSNGNTIYF	TGTGCCAGCTCTTCAGCAGGTCTCCGCTGGTCCAATGGAAACACCATATATTTT
once	TRBD1	TRBV13	TRBJ1-1	11	CASSLTGAAFF	TGTGCCAGCAGCTTGACAGGGGCTGCTTTCTTT
NA	TRBD2	TRBV5-1	TRBJ2-7	19	CASSHDPPGLRGGPYEQYF	TGCGCCAGCAGCCATGATCCCCCCGGTTTGCGGGGGGGGCCCTACGAGCAGTACTTC
NA	TRBD1	TRBV6-4	TRBJ2-1	15	CASSESGGSYNEQFF	TGTGCCAGCAGTGAATCAGGGGGCTCCTACAATGAGCAGTTCTTC
NA	TRBD1	TRBV29-1	TRBJ1-2	17	CSVPPRTGRISGYGYTF	TGCAGCGTCCCCCCTCGGACAGGGAGGATCTCTGGCTATGGCTACACCTTC
NA	NA	TRBV3-1/TRBV3-2	TRBJ1-1	14	CASSSYDRNTEAFF	TGTGCCAGCAGCTCCTACGACAGGAACACTGAAGCTTTCTTT
once	NA	TRBV15	TRBJ2-7	14	CATSRRSQPGEQYF	TGTGCCACCAGCAGGAGGAGTCAGCCCGGAGAGCAGTACTTC
NA	NA	TRBV7-2	TRBJ2-2	13	CASSLNSAGELFF	TGTGCCAGCAGCTTAAATAGCGCCGGGGAGCTGTTTTTT
NA	NA	TRBV9	TRBJ2-3	14	CASSVGGHTDTQYF	TGTGCCAGCAGCGTAGGTGGGCACACAGATACGCAGTATTTT
few	TRBD1	TRBV25-1	TRBJ1-2	16	CASSEYPDRGHYGYTF	TGTGCCAGCAGTGAATACCCCGACAGGGGGCATTATGGCTACACCTTC
NA	TRBD2	TRBV7-2	TRBJ2-1	15	CASSPRLAGGDEQFF	TGTGCCAGCAGCCCGCGACTAGCGGGAGGGGATGAGCAGTTCTTC
NA	TRBD1	TRBV6-5	TRBJ2-7	15	CASRPGTGTIYEQYF	TGTGCCAGCAGACCGGGGACAGGAACAATCTACGAGCAGTACTTC
once	NA	TRBV7-9	TRBJ1-1	14	CASSLGQQNTEAFF	TGTGCCAGCAGCTTGGGACAACAGAACACTGAAGCTTTCTTT
few	TRBD2	TRBV3-1/TRBV3-2	TRBJ2-1	14	CASRYRGGQNEQFF	TGTGCCAGCAGGTATCGGGGGGGCCAGAATGAGCAGTTCTTC
NA	NA	TRBV5-6	TRBJ1-3	15	CASSWRQNSGNTIYF	TGTGCCAGCAGCTGGAGACAGAACTCTGGAAACACCATATATTTT
NA	NA	TRBV6-5	TRBJ1-1	13	CASKTTGGTEAFF	TGTGCCAGCAAAACCACAGGCGGCACTGAAGCTTTCTTT
NA	TRBD2	TRBV2	TRBJ2-1	17	CASRSRTSGAHYNEQFF	TGTGCCAGCAGGAGTCGGACTAGCGGGGCGCACTACAATGAGCAGTTCTTC
NA	TRBD2	TRBV4-1	TRBJ2-1	13	CASSGSWTREQFF	TGCGCCAGCAGCGGAAGTTGGACTAGGGAGCAGTTCTTC
few	TRBD1	TRBV7-3	TRBJ1-6	17	CASSLVGTGSINSPLHF	TGTGCCAGCAGCTTAGTAGGGACAGGGTCCATTAATTCACCCCTCCACTTT
few	TRBD2	TRBV10-3	TRBJ2-5	14	CAISEEAGVETQYF	TGTGCCATCAGTGAGGAGGCGGGGGTGGAGACCCAGTACTTC
NA	TRBD1	TRBV4-1	TRBJ1-2	14	CASSPQGAGYGYTF	TGCGCCAGCAGCCCTCAGGGGGCCGGCTATGGCTACACCTTC
NA	NA	TRBV5-1	TRBJ2-1	15	CASSLVTQGFGEQFF	TGCGCCAGCAGCTTGGTTACACAGGGTTTTGGTGAGCAGTTCTTC
NA	NA	TRBV4-3	TRBJ1-2	14	CASSQARGIESYTF	TGCGCCAGCAGCCAAGCTAGGGGGATTGAGAGCTACACCTTC
NA	NA	TRBV9	TRBJ1-4	13	CASSVGVGEKLFF	TGTGCCAGCAGCGTGGGAGTCGGCGAAAAACTGTTTTTT
once	TRBD1	TRBV9	TRBJ1-2	16	CASSVGGGQGIYGYTF	TGTGCCAGCAGCGTAGGAGGGGGACAGGGGATTTATGGCTACACCTTC
NA	NA	TRBV9	TRBJ2-7	13	CASSVAGSYEQYF	TGTGCCAGCAGCGTAGCTGGCAGCTACGAGCAGTACTTC
NA	TRBD1	TRBV5-4	TRBJ2-2	15	CASRIDRGLIGELFF	TGTGCCAGCCGGATTGACAGGGGGTTAATCGGGGAGCTGTTTTTT
NA	NA	TRBV10-2	TRBJ1-1	13	CASSEQRNTEAFF	TGCGCCAGCAGCGAACAGAGGAACACTGAAGCTTTCTTT
NA	NA	TRBV14	TRBJ1-1	14	CASSQDGGYTEAFF	TGTGCCAGCAGCCAAGACGGGGGATACACTGAAGCTTTCTTT
NA	NA	TRBV11-1	TRBJ2-1	15	CASSLDGGSYNEQFF	TGTGCCAGCAGCTTAGACGGGGGCTCCTACAATGAGCAGTTCTTC
NA	NA	TRBV3-1/TRBV3-2	TRBJ2-2	16	CASSHDSIKNTGELFF	TGTGCCAGCAGCCACGACTCCATAAAGAACACCGGGGAGCTGTTTTTT
NA	NA	TRBV27	TRBJ1-6	17	CASSTFQGYSYNSPLHF	TGTGCCAGCAGTACGTTCCAGGGGTACTCCTATAATTCACCCCTCCACTTT
NA	TRBD1	TRBV27	TRBJ1-2	16	CASSSVDRGSNYGYTF	TGTGCCAGCAGTTCGGTGGACAGGGGGTCTAACTATGGCTACACCTTC
NA	TRBD1	TRBV15	TRBJ2-5	13	CATSEGTEETQYF	TGTGCCACCAGCGAGGGGACAGAAGAGACCCAGTACTTC
NA	NA	TRBV9	TRBJ2-7	14	CASSVGGSKSEQYF	TGTGCCAGCAGCGTAGGTGGGAGTAAGAGCGAGCAGTACTTC
NA	TRBD1	TRBV7-8	TRBJ1-5	14	CASTLGTGYQPQHF	TGTGCCAGCACCCTAGGGACAGGCTATCAGCCCCAGCATTTT
NA	TRBD1	TRBV13	TRBJ2-7	14	CASSWDRGAYEQYF	TGTGCCAGCAGCTGGGACAGGGGGGCCTACGAGCAGTACTTC